The 31 T cell receptor beta chains listed next were all sequenced from one sample in a study of T cell repertoires in ileal Crohn's disease. TCRdb's copy holds only in-frame clones and misses some; the assay was immunoSEQ multiplex PCR. The table records over a thousand clones, over 75% of them present only once. Time point defined: neoterminal ileum biopsy at postoperative endoscopy, about 6 months after surgery. The sequenced material came from ileal tissue. These receptors all come from an adult with Crohn's disease.

V and J are TRBV5-1 and TRBJ2-2, with D perhaps TRBD1 (6 bases). V shed 4 bases and J shed 3 bases, with 13 bases lying between them. This CDR3 is 15 amino acids long. Germline V CDR1 and CDR2: SGHRS, YFSETQ. The CDR3 nucleotides read TGCGCCAGCAGCCTACGAAGACAGGACACCGGGGAGCTGTTTTTT. Its protein is CASSLRRQDTGELFF.

A single count supports this clone. This chain links TRBV6-1 with TRBJ1-1; possibly TRBD1 for D (6 bases). This CDR3 spans 15 amino acids. Trimming left V 7 bases short and J 0 bases short, with 15 bases between. CDR1 is MNHNS, CDR2 SASEGT, per germline. The CDR3 coding sequence is TGTGCCAGCAACAAAGGGGGTGGGGTGAACACTGAAGCTTTCTTT. Amino acids: CASNKGGGVNTEAFF.

This sequence joins TRBV6-1 and TRBJ2-1; D is unresolved. CDR1 is MNHNS and CDR2 is SASEGT in the germline V gene. The CDR3 consists of 16 residues. V was shortened by 3 bases and J by 5 bases, with 17 bases between the two germline ends. This chain's CDR3 is CASSDAVRAGDNEQFF. The CDR3 nucleotides read TGTGCCAGCAGTGATGCGGTACGAGCAGGAGACAATGAGCAGTTCTTC.

The chain links TRBV28 to TRBJ1-1; 8 bases fit TRBD1. This CDR3 comprises 15 residues. The germline gives CDR1 MDHEN, CDR2 SYDVKM. J gave up 11 bases and V 5 bases, and 16 bases lay outside the gene matches. The CDR3 sequence: CASSAPDRAGFKAFF. The CDR3 nucleotides read TGTGCCAGCAGTGCCCCGGACAGGGCAGGCTTTAAGGCTTTCTTT.

The chain employs TRBV7-3 and TRBJ2-3, with D perhaps given as TRBD1 or TRBD2 (5 bases each). V lost 2 bases and J lost 6, with 9 bases in between. In germline, CDR1 is SGHTA, CDR2 FQGTGA. This CDR3 spans 13 amino acids. CDR3 bases: TGTGCCAGCAGCTTAGGCAGGGACGATACGCAGTATTTT. Residues: CASSLGRDDTQYF.

The chain joins TRBV28 to TRBJ1-4; D perhaps matches TRBD1 (6 bases). Germline V CDR1 and CDR2: MDHEN, SYDVKM. The CDR3 loop spans 14 amino acids. The V end was cut by 5 bases, the J end by 5 bases, with 12 bases between. The CDR3 is CASSAPGQNEKLFF. The CDR3 region has the DNA TGTGCCAGCAGTGCACCGGGACAAAATGAAAAACTGTTTTTT.

The chain has TRBV29-1 and TRBJ1-1; D may be TRBD1 (5 bases). Deletions cut 6 bases from V and 1 base from J, with 12 bases between. CDR3 length: 13 amino acids. The V gene's germline CDR1 is SQVTM and CDR2 ANQGSEA. The CDR3 bases are TGCAGCGTAACCGGGGCAAGGAACACTGAAGCTTTCTTT. Translating it yields CSVTGARNTEAFF. The full variable domain, in which reference TRBV29-1 and TRBJ1-1 provide the parts outside the CDR3, is SAVISQKPSRDICQRGTSLTIQCQVDSQVTMMFWYRQQPGQSLTLIATANQGSEATYESGFVIDKFPISRPNLTFSTLTVSNMSPEDSSIYLCSVTGARNTEAFFGQGTRLTVV.

The V and J genes are TRBV6-5 and TRBJ1-1; a possible D gene is TRBD1 (5 bases). CDR1 and CDR2 (germline): MNHEY, SVGAGI. The CDR3 extends over 13 amino acids. V lost 1 base to trimming and J lost 6 bases, with 9 bases between them. Written as DNA, the CDR3 is TGTGCCAGCAGTTACTACCAGGGCGCTGAAGCTTTCTTT. This encodes CASSYYQGAEAFF.

V usage is TRBV6-4 and J usage is TRBJ2-1; the match to TRBD2 covers 12 bases. Looked up from germline, CDR1 is MRHNA and CDR2 is SNTAGT. Unmatched junction bases numbered 3, after V lost 0 bases and J lost 6 bases. CDR3 length: 16 amino acids. This CDR3 is CASSDSASGGANEQFF. The CDR3 bases are TGTGCCAGCAGTGACTCGGCTAGCGGGGGGGCCAATGAGCAGTTCTTC.

The rearrangement uses TRBV9 and TRBJ2-7, with 12 positions matching TRBD2. From germline, CDR1 is SGDLS and CDR2 YYNGEE. Trimming took 0 bases from V and 6 from J; bases not matched to a gene: 4. The CDR3 runs to 15 residues. The CDR3 protein is CASSVDLAGGREQYF. In DNA form, the CDR3 reads TGTGCCAGCAGCGTAGATCTAGCGGGGGGGCGCGAGCAGTACTTC.

This clone was recorded only once. The chain's CDR3 is CASSLVSGNTDADTQYF. CDR3 sequence (DNA): TGTGCCAGCAGCTTAGTTAGCGGGAATACCGACGCAGATACGCAGTATTTT. The chain carries TRBV13 and TRBJ2-3; the match to TRBD2 covers 8 bases. The CDR3 spans 17 residues. V dropped 1 base and J dropped 4; count of bases not matched to a gene: 10. Per the germline V gene, CDR1 is PRHDT and CDR2 is FYEKMQ (reference sequence).

The chain couples TRBV2 to TRBJ1-2, with no clear D. Germline CDR1 is SNHLY and CDR2 is FYNNEI. The CDR3 covers 13 residues. With 7 bases removed from V and 6 bases from J, the gap between germline ends came to 15 bases. The CDR3: CASTPLDEDGYTF. The CDR3, as DNA: TGTGCCAGCACCCCCCTGGACGAGGATGGCTACACCTTC.

V gene TRBV5-4 combines with J gene TRBJ2-5; D is tentatively TRBD1 or TRBD2 (5 bases each). Trimming removed 4 bases at V and 5 bases at J, with 15 bases between. CDR3 length: 14 residues. The germline gives CDR1 SGHNT, CDR2 YYREEE (reference sequence). CDR3 sequence reads: CASSATGTRETQYF. In DNA, the CDR3 is TGTGCCAGCAGCGCCACCGGGACCAGGGAGACCCAGTACTTC.

The rearrangement links TRBV6-4 to TRBJ2-6; no clear D gene. The V gene's germline CDR1 is MRHNA and CDR2 SNTAGT. The germline V and J ends were trimmed by 1 base and 0 bases, with 13 bases remaining between them. The CDR3 length is 18 residues. CDR3 residues: CASSDFGRSSSGANVLTF. The CDR3 nucleotides read TGTGCCAGCAGTGACTTTGGCAGGTCTTCCTCTGGGGCCAACGTCCTGACTTTC.

V and J are TRBV4-1 and TRBJ1-1; D remains ambiguous. The CDR3 spans 16 residues. In germline, CDR1 is MGHRA, CDR2 YSYEKL. Trimming took off 0 bases at V and 5 bases at J, with 16 bases between the two ends. CDR3 bases: TGCGCCAGCAGCCAAGATCCTGAGGGTGAGTTTACTGAAGCTTTCTTT. It specifies CASSQDPEGEFTEAFF.

The chain carries TRBV6-5 and TRBJ2-3; 8 positions agree with TRBD2. Germline lookup yields CDR1 MNHEY and CDR2 SVGAGI. The J segment lost 2 bases and the V segment lost 0 bases, leaving 4 bases of the junction unmatched. The CDR3 is 16 residues long. The CDR3 DNA is TGTGCCAGCAGTTACTCTCGGGGGGGGGACACAGATACGCAGTATTTT. This translates into CASSYSRGGDTDTQYF.

The chain has TRBV7-2 and TRBJ2-3; D not certain. This CDR3 comprises 12 residues. CDR1 SGHTA and CDR2 FQGNSA come from the germline V gene. Trimming cost V 3 bases and J 4 bases, with 5 bases left between them. CDR3 sequence: CASSFYSDTQYF. CDR3 coding DNA: TGTGCCAGCAGCTTTTATTCAGATACGCAGTATTTT.

This chain uses TRBV10-1 with TRBJ2-1, with TRBD2 matching over 9 bases. V lost 2 bases and J lost 7; bases outside the gene matches: 9. The CDR3 consists of 16 residues. Germline values: CDR1 WNHNN, CDR2 SYGVQD (reference sequence). The CDR3 loop is CASSETRGRAGNEQFF. The DNA for the CDR3 is TGCGCCAGCAGTGAGACTCGCGGGAGGGCCGGTAATGAGCAGTTCTTC.

This chain uses TRBV5-1 with TRBJ1-1; 8 nucleotides match TRBD1. Germline V lookup: CDR1 SGHRS, CDR2 YFSETQ. CDR3 size: 17 residues. The trim removed 1 base at V and 4 bases at J, leaving 12 bases unmatched. In nucleotides, the CDR3 is TGCGCCAGCAGCTTGCCTTCGCCAGGGGGCTACGGCACTGAAGCTTTCTTT. Protein sequence: CASSLPSPGGYGTEAFF.

V usage is TRBV29-1 and J usage is TRBJ1-2, with 10 nucleotides matching TRBD1. The CDR3 runs 12 residues. Unmatched junction bases numbered 4, after V lost 6 bases and J lost 6 bases. Looked up from germline, CDR1 is SQVTM and CDR2 is ANQGSEA. The CDR3 region is CSVGQGEDGYTF. CDR3 DNA sequence: TGCAGCGTCGGACAGGGGGAGGATGGCTACACCTTC.

The V call is TRBV21-1, the J call TRBJ1-1; TRBD1, the table's D call, was not compared with the DNA. TRBV21-1 is noted as a pseudogene. There are 17 residues in the CDR3. In DNA form, the CDR3 reads TGTGCCAGCAGCTTCCGGAGGCAGGGGGCTAACGACACTGAAGCTTTCTTT. This gives the protein CASSFRRQGANDTEAFF.

This clone occurred once. The CDR3 sequence is CASTAPNTGELFF. CDR3 DNA: TGTGCCAGCACCGCACCGAACACCGGGGAGCTGTTTTTT. V gene TRBV6-5 combines with J gene TRBJ2-2; D is unclear. Looked up from germline, CDR1 is MNHEY and CDR2 is SVGAGI. Trimming shortened V by 7 bases and J by 0 bases, and 6 bases separated the two germline ends. The length of the CDR3 is 13 residues.

The chain recombines TRBV7-2 with TRBJ2-6; D may be TRBD1 or TRBD2 (5 bases each). The V and J ends lost 1 base and 0 bases respectively, with 10 bases between them. The germline V gene encodes CDR1 SGHTA and CDR2 FQGNSA. CDR3 length equals 17 residues. Here the CDR3 reads CASSLVSGASGANVLTF. The CDR3 nucleotides are TGTGCCAGCAGCTTAGTTTCCGGGGCCTCTGGGGCCAACGTCCTGACTTTC.

The rearrangement joins TRBV10-3 to TRBJ1-1; no definite D call. V shed 0 bases and J shed 1 base, with 9 bases lying between them. The CDR3 contains 15 residues. CDR1 is ENHRY and CDR2 is SYGVKD in the germline V gene. The CDR3 protein is CAISESNLKNTEAFF. The CDR3 nucleotides are TGTGCCATCAGTGAGTCGAATTTGAAGAACACTGAAGCTTTCTTT.

This chain uses TRBV5-1 with TRBJ2-7; maybe TRBD2 (5 bases). V was trimmed by 0 bases and J by 6 bases, leaving 10 bases between them. CDR3 length equals 13 residues. Germline loops: CDR1 SGHRS, CDR2 YFSETQ. The CDR3 sequence: CASSLGLEGEQYF. The CDR3 nucleotides are TGCGCCAGCAGCTTGGGTCTCGAGGGCGAGCAGTACTTC.

The rearrangement links TRBV7-8 to TRBJ1-4; D call uncertain. This CDR3 has 14 residues. CDR1 and CDR2 (germline): SGHVS, FQNEAQ. Trimming pared 2 bases from V and 5 bases from J, leaving 9 bases between. CDR3 sequence reads: CASSLSGQNEKLFF. The CDR3 DNA sequence: TGTGCCAGCAGCTTATCGGGTCAAAATGAAAAACTGTTTTTT.

The chain carries TRBV5-6 and TRBJ1-1, with D unresolved. The germline V and J ends were trimmed by 4 bases and 2 bases, with 15 bases remaining between them. Germline values: CDR1 SGHDT, CDR2 YYEEEE. This CDR3 has 15 residues. The CDR3 region has the DNA TGTGCCAGCAGCCGATTGGACCGTTTAAACACTGAAGCTTTCTTT. This encodes CASSRLDRLNTEAFF.

The rearrangement links TRBV5-1 to TRBJ2-1; 9 nucleotides align to TRBD2. V trimming: 2 bases; J trimming: 3 bases; junction bases outside the gene matches: 6. CDR1 is SGHRS, CDR2 YFSETQ, per germline. The CDR3 is made up of 16 amino acids. CDR3 DNA: TGCGCCAGCAGCTTAAGACTAGCGGATGGCTACAATGAGCAGTTCTTC. Translated: CASSLRLADGYNEQFF.

The chain carries TRBV9 and TRBJ2-3; perhaps TRBD1 as D (6 bases). The CDR3 is 15 amino acids. The V end was cut by 4 bases, the J end by 0 bases, with 12 bases between. CDR1 and CDR2 (germline): SGDLS, YYNGEE. CDR3 DNA: TGTGCCAGCAGCCCTGGGGGCCCTAGCACAGATACGCAGTATTTT. It codes for CASSPGGPSTDTQYF.

The V call is TRBV7-2, the J call TRBJ1-6; D is undetermined. V lost 5 bases and J 4 bases, leaving 6 bases between the germline ends. CDR1 SGHTA and CDR2 FQGNSA come from the germline V gene. The CDR3 contains 13 residues. This CDR3 reads CASSREYNSPLHF. CDR3 nucleotide sequence: TGTGCCAGCAGCCGAGAATATAATTCACCCCTCCACTTT.

The chain employs TRBV5-8 and TRBJ1-1, with D possibly being TRBD1 (6 bases). Trimming shortened V by 4 bases and J by 1 base, and 17 bases separated the two germline ends. Germline V lookup: CDR1 SGHTS, CDR2 YDEGEE. The CDR3 spans 16 residues. The CDR3 here is CASSPGTPLKNTEAFF. As DNA, the CDR3 is TGTGCCAGCAGCCCAGGGACACCGCTAAAGAACACTGAAGCTTTCTTT.